This T cell receptor (beta chain) was found in a study of shared clonotypes between healthy human individuals. About the study: Plates per donor: three CD4 naive, three CD4 memory, two CD8 naive, one CD8 memory. Regarding the study as a whole: Estimated richness values were generally larger in naive subsets than in memory subsets. Several donors held approximately 4.6% of naive CD4 clonotypes in common.

A note on this clone: What it binds is not known.

V lost 1 base and J 5 bases, leaving 15 bases between the germline ends. Germline CDR1 is SGHRS and CDR2 is YFSETQ. This CDR3 has 15 amino acids. Original analysis: ImmunoSEQ only sent back junction sequences with no quality scores, so filtering was done differently. The repertoire was sequenced with immunoSEQ multiplex PCR; TCRdb's copy has only in-frame clones and lacks some. The V and J calls and clone size were taken over from that table, and D and trimming were inferred from the DNA. This sample has hundreds of thousands of clones, with almost 97% found just once. This TCR was recovered from a woman aged 25 to 39 in good health. The source material was naive CD4+ T cells sorted from blood. Subset denoted: CD45RA+ positively selected. This chain uses TRBV5-1 with TRBJ1-1, with D perhaps TRBD1 (5 bases). CDR3 coding DNA: TGCGCCAGCAGCTTGAGTTATGGGGGAGGGACTGAAGCTTTCTTT. This translates into CASSLSYGGGTEAFF. Full variable domain (outside the CDR3, taken from reference TRBV5-1 and TRBJ1-1): KAGVTQTPRYLIKTRGQQVTLSCSPISGHRSVSWYQQTPGQGLQFLFEYFSETQRNKGNFPGRFSGRQFSNSRSEMNVSTLELGDSALYLCASSLSYGGGTEAFFGQGTRLTVV.